This T cell receptor beta chain was retrieved from a study of long-term antiretroviral therapy in people with HIV. The study, taken as a whole, reports: Those clones which expanded before ART made up the dominant part of the repertoire at all time points. The study found narrower CDR3 length ranges in HIV repertoires than in controls.

Comments on this clone: Its target is not known.

The V end lost 3 bases, the J end lost 1 base, and 9 bases lay between the germline ends. The CDR3 totals 14 residues. The germline V gene has CDR1 MDHEN and CDR2 SYDVKM. Sequencing relied on immunoSEQ assay v3.0, run at survey level. Sequencing was performed with immunoSEQ multiplex PCR; in TCRdb, only in-frame clones are kept and a portion is missing. Of tens of thousands of clones in the sample, 84% were seen once. This clonotype was obtained from a man between 18 and 29 years old with HIV. Source: unsorted PBMCs, taken 0.1 years before starting antiretroviral therapy. The chain links TRBV28 to TRBJ1-1; D ambiguous. The CDR3 sequence is CASSLPPGNTEAFF. As DNA, the CDR3 is TGTGCCAGCAGTTTGCCCCCAGGGAACACTGAAGCTTTCTTT.